This T cell receptor (beta chain) stems from a study of blood T cell repertoires in COVID-19. The overall study: Samples taken during acute and convalescent COVID-19 were collected in the United States, Italy and Spain.

Self-reported history from a screening survey and questionnaire set each donor's cohort. Donors in Cohort 3 who had recovered were those with two negative PCRs, healthcare professional clearance, or resolution of their symptoms. The assay was immunoSEQ multiplex PCR, and TCRdb's table has in-frame clones only and misses some. The data hold about 240,000 clones, with roughly 89% observed a single time. This clone was seen repeatedly, ten times or more. CDR1 and CDR2 (germline): LGHNA, YSLEER. The CDR3 is made up of 16 amino acids. V was pared by 2 bases and J by 7 bases, with 9 bases of the junction left unmatched.

Sequencing was done on a sample of PBMCs or T cells enriched from blood (not recorded which). This clonotype originated in a woman aged 25-40 years who had recovered from COVID-19. The rearrangement joins TRBV4-3 to TRBJ2-1, with 9 bases that match TRBD2. CDR3 sequence reads: CASSQTTSGIRNEQFF. The CDR3 nucleotides are TGCGCCAGCAGCCAAACGACTAGCGGAATAAGAAATGAGCAGTTCTTC.